This entry lists 26 T cell receptor beta chains sequenced from one sample in a study of blood T cell repertoires in COVID-19. Here immunoSEQ multiplex PCR was the method, and the copy in TCRdb shows in-frame clones only, minus some. In the table there are about 390,000 clones, approximately 87% of which are singletons. The sequenced material came from peripheral blood. All receptors come from a woman aged 55-70 years with COVID-19, enrolled during active disease.

This clone was seen more than once but under ten times. The rearrangement links TRBV20-1 to TRBJ2-7; D unclear. This CDR3 spans 11 amino acids. Germline V gives CDR1 DFQATT, CDR2 SNEGSKA (reference sequence). V lost 4 bases and J lost 5, with 9 bases in between. The CDR3 loop reads CSATSLDEQYF. The CDR3 region has the DNA TGCAGTGCTACCAGCCTAGACGAGCAGTACTTC.

The chain is built from TRBV5-4 and TRBJ1-2, with D maybe TRBD1 (5 bases). This CDR3 is built from 16 residues. CDR1 SGHNT and CDR2 YYREEE come from the germline V gene (reference sequence). Trimming took off 6 bases at V and 4 bases at J, with 22 bases between the two ends. The CDR3, as DNA: TGTGCCAGCACTATGAGGGGAGGGAGAGGCATCTATGGCTACACCTTC. Amino acids: CASTMRGGRGIYGYTF.

The chain uses TRBV5-4 and TRBJ2-5; unclear D gene. Trimming cost V 4 bases and J 4 bases, with 11 bases left between them. The CDR3 length is 13 residues. Germline lookup yields CDR1 SGHNT and CDR2 YYREEE (reference sequence). The CDR3 loop reads CASSRTVGETQYF. In nucleotides, the CDR3 is TGTGCCAGCAGCCGAACGGTTGGAGAGACCCAGTACTTC. Full variable domain (missing parts from reference TRBV5-4 and TRBJ2-5): ETGVTQSPTHLIKTRGQQVTLRCSSQSGHNTVSWYQQALGQGPQFIFQYYREEENGRGNFPPRFSGLQFPNYSSELNVNALELDDSALYLCASSRTVGETQYFGPGTRLLVL.

This clone was seen at least ten times. The V gene is TRBV2, the J gene TRBJ1-5, with 7 bases lining up with TRBD1. CDR1 is SNHLY, CDR2 FYNNEI, per germline. This CDR3 has 14 residues. The V gene end was trimmed by 5 bases and the J gene end by 5 bases; junction bases not matched to a gene: 6. The CDR3 spells CASSRGQNYQPQHF. As DNA, the CDR3 is TGTGCCAGCAGTAGGGGACAGAACTATCAGCCCCAGCATTTT.

This chain uses TRBV6-5 with TRBJ2-7, with TRBD1 matching over 10 bases. The J segment lost 2 bases and the V segment lost 6 bases, leaving 4 bases of the junction unmatched. The CDR3 runs to 14 residues. Germline V gives CDR1 MNHEY, CDR2 SVGAGI. In DNA form, the CDR3 reads TGTGCCAGCAGCTTAGGACAGGGGGCCTACGAGCAGTACTTC. This codes for CASSLGQGAYEQYF.

The V gene is TRBV5-5, the J gene TRBJ1-6, with TRBD1 matching 9 bases. Germline assignment: CDR1 SGHKS and CDR2 YYEKEE (reference sequence). This CDR3 has 14 residues. Trimming removed 4 bases from V and 9 bases from J; junction bases left unmatched: 5. Here the CDR3 reads CASSARDRVSPLHF. For the CDR3, the DNA is TGTGCCAGCAGCGCCCGGGACAGGGTTTCACCCCTCCACTTT.

CDR3 DNA sequence: TGTGCCAGCAGATACGGACAGGCCGAAGCTTTCTTT. Translating it yields CASRYGQAEAFF. The J gene is TRBJ1-1, the V gene TRBV7-9, with 7 nucleotides matching TRBD1. This CDR3 contains 12 residues. Germline loops: CDR1 SEHNR, CDR2 FQNEAQ (reference sequence). V lost 6 bases to trimming and J lost 8 bases; unmatched junction nucleotides: 6. The entire variable domain, with the rest obtained from reference TRBV7-9 and TRBJ1-1, is as follows: DTGVSQNPRHKITKRGQNVTFRCDPISEHNRLYWYRQTLGQGPEFLTYFQNEAQLEKSRLLSDRFSAERPKGSFSTLEIQRTEQGDSAMYLCASRYGQAEAFFGQGTRLTVV.

The V and J genes are TRBV7-9 and TRBJ2-3, with TRBD1 matching over 10 bases. Germline CDR1 reads SEHNR; CDR2 reads FQNEAQ (reference sequence). This CDR3 spans 17 amino acids. Unmatched junction bases numbered 12, after V lost 4 bases and J lost 5 bases. Written as DNA, the CDR3 is TGTGCCAGCAGCTCGATACTCGGGACAGGGGAGCGAGATACGCAGTATTTT. It codes for CASSSILGTGERDTQYF. Full variable domain (missing parts from reference TRBV7-9 and TRBJ2-3): DTGVSQNPRHKITKRGQNVTFRCDPISEHNRLYWYRQTLGQGPEFLTYFQNEAQLEKSRLLSDRFSAERPKGSFSTLEIQRTEQGDSAMYLCASSSILGTGERDTQYFGPGTRLTVL.

The chain recombines TRBV5-1 with TRBJ1-3; perhaps TRBD1 as D (6 bases). V shed 1 base and J shed 1 base, with 9 bases lying between them. Germline CDR1 is SGHRS and CDR2 is YFSETQ. There are 15 residues in the CDR3. The CDR3 sequence: CASSLSGTSGNTIYF. The CDR3 DNA is TGCGCCAGCAGCTTGTCAGGGACATCTGGAAACACCATATATTTT. Looking up the rest from reference TRBV5-1 and TRBJ1-3 gives the full variable domain: KAGVTQTPRYLIKTRGQQVTLSCSPISGHRSVSWYQQTPGQGLQFLFEYFSETQRNKGNFPGRFSGRQFSNSRSEMNVSTLELGDSALYLCASSLSGTSGNTIYFGEGSWLTVV.

This clone was picked up one time. Sequence at one end of the junction differs from germline and may be a read error. The CDR3 loop reads CASSSMTGNYGYTF. In nucleotides, the CDR3 is TGTGCCAGCAGCTCGATGACAGGGAACTACGGCTACACCTTC. The J gene is TRBJ1-2, the V gene TRBV7-9; TRBD1 matches 7 bases. CDR1 and CDR2 (germline): SEHNR, FQNEAQ (reference sequence). The CDR3 length is 14 residues.

This clone was seen a single time. V gene TRBV9 combines with J gene TRBJ1-2; 7 bases match TRBD1. The CDR3 is made up of 13 amino acids. V lost 3 bases and J lost 5; bases outside the gene matches: 4. Germline V gene lookup returns CDR1 SGDLS and CDR2 YYNGEE. The DNA for the CDR3 is TGTGCCAGCAGCGGACAGGGTCAATATGGCTACACCTTC. Translated, it gives CASSGQGQYGYTF.

The J gene is TRBJ1-2, the V gene TRBV4-2; D possibly corresponds to TRBD1 (6 bases). This CDR3 spans 18 amino acids. V was cut by 0 bases and J by 0 bases, with 17 bases left in between. CDR1 LGHNA and CDR2 YNFKEQ come from the germline V gene. The CDR3, as DNA: TGTGCCAGCAGCCAAGATTATGCCAGGGGATTAACTAACTATGGCTACACCTTC. Translating gives CASSQDYARGLTNYGYTF.

This clone was counted a single time. V is TRBV5-6 and J is TRBJ1-3, with D unresolved. In germline, CDR1 is SGHDT, CDR2 YYEEEE. This CDR3 is built from 14 residues. Trimming left V 5 bases short and J 3 bases short, with 12 bases between. The DNA for the CDR3 is TGTGCCAGCAGGCAAACAGAAATTGGAAACACCATATATTTT. Amino acids: CASRQTEIGNTIYF.

The V and J genes are TRBV28 and TRBJ1-3, with D hard to call. Trimming took 5 bases from V and 0 from J, leaving 5 bases between them. CDR3 length: 13 residues. CDR1 MDHEN and CDR2 SYDVKM come from the germline V gene. As DNA, the CDR3 is TGTGCCAGCAGTCCGAGCTCTGGAAACACCATATATTTT. Translating it yields CASSPSSGNTIYF. The whole variable domain, remainder taken from reference TRBV28 and TRBJ1-3, is DVKVTQSSRYLVKRTGEKVFLECVQDMDHENMFWYRQDPGLGLRLIYFSYDVKMKEKGDIPEGYSVSREKKERFSLILESASTNQTSMYLCASSPSSGNTIYFGEGSWLTVV.

This chain links TRBV7-9 with TRBJ1-1; D possibly corresponds to TRBD1 (5 bases). Trimming shortened V by 1 base and J by 1 base, and 10 bases separated the two germline ends. Per the germline V gene, CDR1 is SEHNR and CDR2 is FQNEAQ (reference sequence). The CDR3 is made up of 15 amino acids. CDR3 in amino acids: CASSLVFRENTEAFF. The CDR3 DNA reads TGTGCCAGCAGCTTAGTCTTCAGGGAGAACACTGAAGCTTTCTTT.

The chain is built from TRBV28 and TRBJ1-5; a weak D match, TRBD1 (6 bases). The germline V and J ends were trimmed by 2 bases and 0 bases, with 14 bases remaining between them. Looked up from germline, CDR1 is MDHEN and CDR2 is SYDVKM. The CDR3 totals 17 residues. The CDR3 nucleotides are TGTGCCAGCAGTTTAGCCGGACAGAGGGCTAGCAATCAGCCCCAGCATTTT. Residues: CASSLAGQRASNQPQHF.

V and J are TRBV7-9 and TRBJ1-1; D may be TRBD1 (6 bases). CDR3 length: 12 residues. Trimming shortened V by 1 base and J by 10 bases, and 10 bases separated the two germline ends. Germline loops: CDR1 SEHNR, CDR2 FQNEAQ (reference sequence). CDR3 loop: CASSLGQGGAFF. In DNA, the CDR3 is TGTGCCAGCAGCTTAGGGCAAGGGGGAGCTTTCTTT.

The J gene is TRBJ1-2, the V gene TRBV19, with 9 nucleotides matching TRBD1. The CDR3 consists of 11 residues. Germline V lookup: CDR1 LNHDA, CDR2 SQIVND (reference sequence). V shed 9 bases, J shed 6 bases, and the junction held 2 bases outside the gene matches. The CDR3 nucleotides are TGTGCCAGCCGGACAGGGGATGGCTACACCTTC. Its protein product is CASRTGDGYTF.

The V call is TRBV19, the J call TRBJ1-1; the match to TRBD1 covers 9 bases. Losses at the gene ends were 4 bases for V and 5 bases for J; bases not matched to a gene: 8. Looked up from germline, CDR1 is LNHDA and CDR2 is SQIVND (reference sequence). The CDR3 is 15 residues long. The CDR3 nucleotides read TGTGCCAGTAGTAAGATAACAGGGGGCGTAACTGAAGCTTTCTTT. Translated, it gives CASSKITGGVTEAFF.

As concerns this clone: Other DNA variants within this sample encode the same CDR3. This sequence joins TRBV7-2 and TRBJ1-5; no firm D call. V lost 2 bases to trimming and J lost 2 bases, with 4 bases between them. This CDR3 is built from 13 residues. Germline values: CDR1 SGHTA, CDR2 FQGNSA. The CDR3 DNA reads as TGTGCCAGCAGCTTATCAGGCAATCAGCCCCAGCATTTT. This gives the protein CASSLSGNQPQHF.

The chain combines TRBV4-1 with TRBJ1-5; D remains unclear. V lost 0 bases, J lost 6 bases, and 15 bases lay in between. CDR3 length: 16 amino acids. From germline, CDR1 is MGHRA and CDR2 YSYEKL. CDR3 region: CASSQDISTYPQPQHF. In nucleotides, the CDR3 is TGCGCCAGCAGCCAAGATATCTCCACCTACCCTCAGCCCCAGCATTTT.

J is TRBJ2-2 and V is TRBV11-2; 7 nucleotides agree with TRBD1. V trimming: 5 bases; J trimming: 3 bases; junction bases outside the gene matches: 15. Per germline, CDR1 SGHAT and CDR2 FQNNGV. The CDR3 contains 18 residues. Here the CDR3 DNA reads TGTGCCAGCAGCCCCTCGACGTGGGGACAGACTTACACCGGGGAGCTGTTTTTT. This encodes CASSPSTWGQTYTGELFF.

The gene calls are TRBV5-5 and TRBJ2-3, with TRBD2 matching over 9 bases. V dropped 0 bases and J dropped 2; count of bases not matched to a gene: 1. In germline, CDR1 is SGHKS, CDR2 YYEKEE (reference sequence). CDR3 length equals 15 residues. CDR3 protein: CASSLERGDTDTQYF. In nucleotides, the CDR3 is TGTGCCAGCAGCTTGGAGCGGGGGGACACAGATACGCAGTATTTT.

About this clone: Other DNA sequences of this sample code for an identical CDR3. This chain uses TRBV7-2 with TRBJ2-7, with 9 bases aligning to TRBD2. The length of the CDR3 is 14 residues. J lost 0 bases, V lost 5 bases, and 2 bases had no gene match. The germline V gene encodes CDR1 SGHTA and CDR2 FQGNSA. In DNA form, the CDR3 reads TGTGCCAGCAGCCTTAGCGGGAGCTCCTACGAGCAGTACTTC. This translates into CASSLSGSSYEQYF.

As for this clone: The sample has other DNA sequences that encode this CDR3 too. V is TRBV5-1 and J is TRBJ1-2; possible D gene TRBD1, 5 bases. The CDR3 consists of 12 residues. V lost 5 bases and J 4 bases, leaving 9 bases between the germline ends. Germline V gene data show CDR1 as SGHRS and CDR2 as YFSETQ. CDR3 sequence: CASSYDSYGYTF. For the CDR3, the DNA is TGCGCCAGCAGTTACGACAGCTATGGCTACACCTTC.

Note on this clone: Different DNA sequences within this sample yield the same CDR3. The chain has TRBV12-3 or TRBV12-4 and TRBJ2-2; tentative D call: TRBD1 (6 bases). CDR3 length: 13 residues. V was trimmed by 3 bases and J by 5 bases, leaving 7 bases between them. This CDR3 is CASSFRGTGELFF. For the CDR3, the DNA is TGTGCCAGCAGTTTTAGGGGGACCGGGGAGCTGTTTTTT.